The clone carrying this TCR beta chain was seen a few times. The antigen remains unidentified. These data are taken from a study of T cells after yellow fever vaccination. Trimming took 3 bases from V and 8 from J, leaving 17 bases between them. The CDR3 consists of 15 residues. Germline V gives CDR1 MGHRA, CDR2 YSYEKL. Findings and limits, study-wide: The booster saw the reappearance of most primary-vaccination clones (around 96% CD4, 80% to 90% CD8). Only a small proportion of the clonotypes turned up in both the CD4 and the CD8 compartments, likely arising from convergent recombination.

Each CDR3 protein is one row after TCRdb ran MiXCR on the 5' RACE reads. The table lists 300,000 to 350,000 distinct CDR3 sequences, approximately 4.5% of them singletons. The sequence was collected from a young man who received the YFV17D yellow fever vaccine. The input for sequencing was PBMCs, taken 15 days after the yellow fever booster vaccination. The rearrangement uses TRBV4-1 and TRBJ1-5; possible D gene TRBD1, 5 bases. The CDR3 bases are TGCGCCAGCAGCCACTGGGGGGAGGGAGGAAAGCCCCAGCATTTT. This sequence encodes CASSHWGEGGKPQHF.